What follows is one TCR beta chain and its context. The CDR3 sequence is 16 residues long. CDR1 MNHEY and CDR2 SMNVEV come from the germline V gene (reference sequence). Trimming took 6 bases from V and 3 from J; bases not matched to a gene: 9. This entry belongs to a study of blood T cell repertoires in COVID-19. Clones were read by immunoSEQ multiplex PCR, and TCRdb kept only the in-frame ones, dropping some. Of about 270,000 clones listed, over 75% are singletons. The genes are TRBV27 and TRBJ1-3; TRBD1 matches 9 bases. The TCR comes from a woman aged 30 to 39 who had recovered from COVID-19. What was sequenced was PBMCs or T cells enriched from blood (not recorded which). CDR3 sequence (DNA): TGTGCCAGCAGGGAACAGGGGGCATCTAGTGGAAACACCATATATTTT. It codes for CASREQGASSGNTIYF.